This is a list of T cell receptor beta chains from one sample in a study of T cells in Graves' hyperthyroidism and ophthalmopathy. From the multiplex PCR reads, TCRdb called clonotypes with MiXCR, one entry per CDR3 protein. The profile shows 480,000 or so distinct CDR3 sequences, roughly an eighth of them singletons. Sequenced material: blood. Source of these receptors: a woman younger than 30 with Graves' hyperthyroidism. Both conserved end residues are part of each CDR3. The D gene is left open where the match is weak. A row's size may be missing; if present it is once, few, many or a size class.

j_gene | len | d_gene | v_gene | abundance | CDR3aa | CDR3nt
TRBJ1-2 | 13 | . | TRBV10-3 | few | CAISDSTNYGYTF | TGTGCCATCAGTGACAGCACTAACTATGGCTACACCTTC
TRBJ1-2 | 14 | TRBD1 | TRBV29-1 | . | CSVEERDSLYGYTF | TGCAGCGTTGAAGAGAGGGACAGCCTCTATGGCTACACCTTC
TRBJ2-5 | 11 | . | TRBV30 | many | CAWTQGETQYF | TGTGCCTGGACCCAGGGGGAGACCCAGTACTTC
TRBJ1-1 | 13 | . | TRBV24-1 | few | CATSAGGVTEAFF | TGTGCCACCAGTGCTGGGGGTGTCACTGAAGCTTTCTTT
TRBJ2-1 | 16 | TRBD1 | TRBV24-1 | . | CATSDRRQGVWNEQFF | TGTGCCACCAGTGACCGACGACAGGGGGTATGGAATGAGCAGTTCTTC
TRBJ2-7 | 15 | TRBD1 | TRBV10-3 | many | CAISEEDRARHEQYF | TGTGCCATCAGTGAAGAGGACAGGGCTCGACACGAGCAGTACTTC
TRBJ2-7 | 16 | TRBD1 | TRBV7-9 | few | CASSSPPGQGAGEQYF | TGTGCCAGCAGCTCCCCACCGGGACAGGGGGCGGGAGAGCAGTACTTC
TRBJ2-3 | 18 | TRBD2 | TRBV27 | many | CASSLGHPAGVRADTQYF | TGTGCCAGCAGTTTAGGCCATCCAGCGGGAGTAAGGGCAGATACGCAGTATTTT
TRBJ1-5 | 14 | . | TRBV24-1 | few | CASSTGSGNQPQHF | TGTGCCTCATCGACAGGCTCTGGCAATCAGCCCCAGCATTTT
TRBJ2-3 | 10 | . | TRBV27 | many | CATYADTQYF | TGTGCCACCTATGCAGATACGCAGTATTTT
TRBJ1-1 | 11 | . | TRBV6-1 | . | CASMGNTEVFF | TGTGCCAGCATGGGTAACACTGAAGTTTTCTTT
TRBJ2-3 | 14 | . | TRBV20-1 | few | CSAKEAGSTDTQYF | TGCAGTGCCAAGGAGGCGGGCAGCACAGATACGCAGTATTTT
TRBJ1-4 | 13 | TRBD1 | TRBV7-2 | few | CASSAKTGQKLFF | TGTGCCAGCAGCGCTAAGACAGGGCAAAAACTGTTTTTT
TRBJ2-2 | 18 | . | TRBV7-3 | . | CASSLWAGGLDNTGELFF | TGTGCCAGCAGCCTCTGGGCGGGTGGCCTAGATAACACCGGGGAGCTGTTTTTT
TRBJ1-1 | 14 | . | TRBV7-9 | many | CASSKSDGNTEAFF | TGTGCCAGCAGTAAATCGGACGGGAACACTGAAGCTTTCTTT
TRBJ2-2 | 15 | . | TRBV6-6 | many | CASSYQGQNTGELFF | TGTGCCAGCAGTTACCAGGGACAGAACACCGGGGAGCTGTTTTTT
TRBJ2-3 | 14 | . | TRBV28 | many | CASSFSPGTDTQYF | TGTGCCAGCAGTTTTAGTCCCGGCACAGATACGCAGTATTTT
TRBJ2-5 | 13 | . | TRBV6-8 | many | CASSLRDKETQYF | TGTGCCAGCAGCCTCCGGGACAAGGAGACCCAGTACTTC
TRBJ2-1 | 15 | TRBD2 | TRBV10-3 | many | CAISDPGLAGSEQFF | TGTGCCATCAGTGACCCGGGACTAGCGGGAAGTGAGCAGTTCTTC
TRBJ2-3 | 16 | TRBD2 | TRBV13 | . | CASSLSERENTDTQYF | TGTGCCAGCAGCTTATCGGAGCGGGAGAACACAGATACGCAGTATTTT
TRBJ1-1 | 14 | . | TRBV27 | many | CASSLVGAGAEAFF | TGTGCCAGCAGTTTGGTCGGGGCGGGGGCTGAAGCTTTCTTT
TRBJ1-2 | 15 | . | TRBV27 | . | CASSFLGGGDYGYTF | TGTGCCAGCAGTTTTTTAGGGGGGGGGGACTATGGCTACACCTTC
TRBJ2-1 | 13 | . | TRBV15 | many | CATSRKTSNEQFF | TGTGCCACCAGCAGAAAGACTAGCAATGAGCAGTTCTTC
TRBJ2-7 | 16 | . | TRBV12-3/TRBV12-4 | . | CASSPGRGGGTYEQYF | TGTGCCAGCAGTCCGGGTAGGGGAGGGGGCACCTACGAGCAGTACTTC
TRBJ2-1 | 12 | TRBD2 | TRBV30 | many | CAWSSGRNEQFF | TGTGCCTGGAGTAGCGGGAGAAATGAGCAGTTCTTC
TRBJ2-1 | 14 | TRBD2 | TRBV11-2 | . | CASSLAGVYDEQFF | TGTGCCAGCAGCCTAGCGGGAGTCTACGATGAGCAGTTCTTC
TRBJ1-2 | 13 | . | TRBV30 | many | CAWSPGPQKGYTF | TGTGCCTGGAGTCCAGGACCCCAGAAGGGCTACACCTTC
TRBJ1-3 | 14 | TRBD1 | TRBV7-8 | . | CASSYRGSGNTIYF | TGTGCCAGCAGCTACAGGGGCTCTGGAAACACCATATATTTT
TRBJ1-5 | 14 | . | TRBV27 | . | CASAIGGNQQPQHF | TGTGCCAGCGCCATAGGGGGGAATCAACAGCCCCAGCATTTT
TRBJ1-2 | 12 | . | TRBV2 | many | CASSGDLYGYTF | TGTGCCAGCAGTGGGGACCTCTATGGCTACACCTTC
TRBJ1-3 | 14 | TRBD1 | TRBV6-2/TRBV6-3 | once | CASTQGARGNTIYF | TGTGCCAGCACCCAGGGGGCGCGTGGAAACACCATATATTTT
TRBJ1-1 | 12 | . | TRBV12-5 | many | CASGLVMTEAFF | TGTGCTAGTGGTTTGGTTATGACTGAAGCTTTCTTT
TRBJ2-1 | 13 | . | TRBV19 | many | CASESSTYNEQFF | TGTGCCAGCGAATCTAGTACCTACAATGAGCAGTTCTTC
TRBJ2-1 | 14 | . | TRBV20-1 | many | CSAKLAEGYNEQFF | TGCAGTGCCAAGCTAGCCGAGGGCTACAATGAGCAGTTCTTC
TRBJ2-1 | 14 | TRBD2 | TRBV20-1 | many | CSARLGGRGNEQFF | TGCAGTGCTAGGCTCGGCGGGAGAGGCAATGAGCAGTTCTTC
TRBJ2-3 | 16 | TRBD2 | TRBV5-1 | many | CASSLAASGYRDTQYF | TGCGCCAGCAGCTTGGCCGCTAGCGGGTATCGAGATACGCAGTATTTT
TRBJ1-2 | 14 | . | TRBV7-9 | few | CASSFPVLAPGYTF | TGTGCCAGCAGCTTCCCGGTCCTGGCCCCTGGCTACACCTTC
TRBJ1-6 | 14 | . | TRBV20-1 | . | CSARTGPENSPLHF | TGCAGTGCTAGGACAGGTCCTGAAAATTCACCCCTCCACTTT
TRBJ1-2 | 18 | TRBD1 | TRBV7-3 | many | CASSLNAGTGGINYGYTF | TGTGCCAGCAGCTTAAACGCGGGGACAGGGGGGATTAACTATGGCTACACCTTC
TRBJ1-5 | 13 | . | TRBV30 | many | CAWSSQFGQPQHF | TGTGCCTGGAGTAGTCAGTTTGGTCAGCCCCAGCATTTT
TRBJ1-1 | 11 | . | TRBV29-1 | many | CSASGQREAFF | TGCAGCGCGTCGGGACAACGTGAAGCTTTCTTT
TRBJ2-1 | 14 | TRBD2 | TRBV7-2 | once | CASRTLAAYNEQFF | TGTGCCAGCAGGACACTAGCGGCCTACAATGAGCAGTTCTTC
TRBJ2-2 | 16 | . | TRBV6-6 | many | CASSYPGQTNTGELFF | TGTGCCAGCAGTTACCCCGGGCAAACGAACACCGGGGAGCTGTTTTTT
TRBJ1-2 | 16 | . | TRBV24-1 | few | CATSDWKQGRNYGYTF | TGTGCCACCAGTGATTGGAAACAGGGACGGAACTATGGCTACACCTTC
TRBJ2-5 | 15 | TRBD2 | TRBV5-1 | many | CASSTGAGGRETQYF | TGCGCCAGCAGCACCGGTGCGGGAGGTCGAGAGACCCAGTACTTC
TRBJ1-1 | 14 | . | TRBV30 | . | CAWSVGGRGTEAFF | TGTGCCTGGAGTGTCGGGGGGAGAGGTACTGAAGCTTTCTTT